This TCR beta chain was identified during a study of blood T cell repertoires in COVID-19. At the level of the study: COVID-19 samples collected from the United States, Italy and Spain covered acute and convalescent phases. In each case, the material was cDNA or gDNA derived from T cells, B-cell-depleted T cells, or PBMCs.

The length of the CDR3 is 15 residues. CDR1 MDHEN and CDR2 SYDVKM come from the germline V gene. Trimming took 1 base from V and 12 from J, leaving 18 bases between them. The authors' processing: Reference gene primer amplification yielded estimated nucleated cell counts. The method was immunoSEQ multiplex PCR; TCRdb's version includes in-frame clones alone and lacks a portion of them. Clone size and V and J calls were adopted from that table, with D and trimming inferred from the DNA. Among tens of thousands of clones listed, about 88% were seen once. The sequenced material came from peripheral blood. The source is a woman of 80 years or more with active COVID-19. The V call is TRBV28, the J call TRBJ1-4, with a weak D call TRBD1 (5 bases). The CDR3, as DNA: TGTGCCAGCAGTTTATCATCAGGGCTGCGTCAGGAACTGTTTTTT. It encodes CASSLSSGLRQELFF.